This T cell receptor (beta chain) was profiled in a study of blood T cell repertoires in COVID-19. Background on the study: PBMCs, B-cell-depleted T cells, or T cells were the source of the cDNA or gDNA that made up the material.

The repertoire was sequenced with immunoSEQ multiplex PCR; TCRdb's copy has only in-frame clones and lacks some. The sample carries more than 200,000 clones, 84% recorded once. Germline trimming cut 6 bases from V and 6 bases from J; bases unmatched to any gene: 16. The V gene's germline CDR1 is SQVTM and CDR2 ANQGSEA. The CDR3 is made up of 15 amino acids. Material: peripheral blood. This receptor was taken from a man aged 55 to 70 with acute or convalescent COVID-19. This rearrangement joins TRBV29-1 to TRBJ2-7; TRBD1 matches 8 bases. The CDR3 DNA is TGCAGCGTCTCCTCAGGGGGCAGGCTCGGTCGCGAGCAGTACTTC. Protein: CSVSSGGRLGREQYF.